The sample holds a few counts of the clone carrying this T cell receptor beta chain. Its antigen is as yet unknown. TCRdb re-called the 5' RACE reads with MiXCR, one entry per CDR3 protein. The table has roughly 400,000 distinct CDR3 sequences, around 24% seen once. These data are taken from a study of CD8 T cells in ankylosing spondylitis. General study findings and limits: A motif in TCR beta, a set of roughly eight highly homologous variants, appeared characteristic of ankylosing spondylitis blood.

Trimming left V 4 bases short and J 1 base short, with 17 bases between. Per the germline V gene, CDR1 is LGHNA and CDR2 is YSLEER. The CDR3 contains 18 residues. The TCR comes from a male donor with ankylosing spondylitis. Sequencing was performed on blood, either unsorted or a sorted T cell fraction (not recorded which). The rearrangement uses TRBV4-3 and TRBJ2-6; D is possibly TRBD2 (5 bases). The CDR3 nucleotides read TGCGCCAGCAGCCTGGAAAAGGCTCTAGCTTCTGGGGCCAACGTCCTGACTTTC. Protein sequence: CASSLEKALASGANVLTF.